The 28 T cell receptor beta chains listed next were all sequenced from one sample in a study of shared clonotypes between healthy human individuals. Naive CD8 cells lacked CD45RO, underwent positive selection for CCR7 and left out terminally differentiated effector memory CD45RA+ cells. Libraries were prepared by immunoSEQ multiplex PCR; TCRdb keeps only in-frame clonotypes and omits some of them. The data show 500,000 to 700,000 clones, approximately 95% seen once. Source material: naive CD8+ T cells sorted from blood. These receptors were obtained from a woman aged 30 to 39 in good health.

The chain links TRBV6-5 to TRBJ2-3; 7 bases line up with TRBD1. The germline V gene encodes CDR1 MNHEY and CDR2 SVGAGI. Unmatched junction bases numbered 4, after V lost 4 bases and J lost 6 bases. This CDR3 region has 13 residues. As DNA, the CDR3 is TGTGCCAGCAGTTCCACAGGGGTGGATACGCAGTATTTT. Residues: CASSSTGVDTQYF.

This clone is a singleton in its sample. The chain employs TRBV19 and TRBJ1-1; D is uncertain. Trimming pared 7 bases from V and 4 bases from J, leaving 13 bases between. The CDR3 is 13 amino acids. The germline V gene encodes CDR1 LNHDA and CDR2 SQIVND (reference sequence). The CDR3 bases are TGTGCCAGTATTAAAGGGTGGCCCACTGAAGCTTTCTTT. Its translation is CASIKGWPTEAFF.

The chain is built from TRBV27 and TRBJ1-4; tentatively, D is TRBD1 (6 bases). The CDR3 has 17 residues. Trimming shortened V by 1 base and J by 4 bases, and 16 bases separated the two germline ends. The germline CDR1 and CDR2 sequences are MNHEY and SMNVEV (reference sequence). CDR3: CASSLFSGQFSNEKLFF. Here the CDR3 DNA reads TGTGCCAGCAGTTTATTCTCCGGACAGTTCAGTAATGAAAAACTGTTTTTT.

The chain is built from TRBV5-6 and TRBJ2-1; TRBD1 or TRBD2 may be the D gene (5 bases each). V lost 4 bases, J lost 2 bases, and 13 bases lay in between. CDR3 length: 15 residues. Looked up from germline, CDR1 is SGHDT and CDR2 is YYEEEE. In nucleotides, the CDR3 is TGTGCCAGCAGCCACTGGGGGAGAGCCTACAATGAGCAGTTCTTC. Its protein is CASSHWGRAYNEQFF.

The chain couples TRBV9 to TRBJ2-5; D gene uncertain. The CDR3 has 14 residues. Trimming took off 0 bases at V and 4 bases at J, with 10 bases between the two ends. Germline V lookup: CDR1 SGDLS, CDR2 YYNGEE. CDR3 region: CASSVAGIAETQYF. The CDR3 nucleotides are TGTGCCAGCAGCGTAGCGGGCATAGCAGAGACCCAGTACTTC.

The genes are TRBV29-1 and TRBJ1-3; TRBD1 is a possible D gene (5 bases). The CDR3 consists of 13 residues. Germline CDR1 and CDR2: SQVTM and ANQGSEA. V was shortened by 4 bases and J by 0 bases, with 7 bases between the two germline ends. In DNA form, the CDR3 reads TGCAGCGTTGTTGGGACCTCTGGAAACACCATATATTTT. Its protein product is CSVVGTSGNTIYF.

This chain joins TRBV5-6 and TRBJ2-6; tentative D call: TRBD2 (7 bases). The CDR3 spans 15 residues. Trimming removed 0 bases at V and 8 bases at J, with 12 bases between. Germline CDR1 reads SGHDT; CDR2 reads YYEEEE. CDR3 DNA: TGTGCCAGCAGCTTGGAGGGGGAGGGCCCCAACGTCCTGACTTTC. Its protein product is CASSLEGEGPNVLTF.

V gene TRBV2 combines with J gene TRBJ2-7; 7 nucleotides agree with TRBD2. This CDR3 spans 17 amino acids. CDR1 SNHLY and CDR2 FYNNEI come from the germline V gene. The junction had 18 bases not matched to a gene; V was cut back by 7 bases and J by 3 bases. The CDR3 loop is CASTRGGGSVTNYEQYF. CDR3 DNA sequence: TGTGCCAGCACCCGCGGCGGGGGTAGCGTCACTAACTACGAGCAGTACTTC. Complete variable domain (other parts from reference TRBV2 and TRBJ2-7): EPEVTQTPSHQVTQMGQEVILRCVPISNHLYFYWYRQILGQKVEFLVSFYNNEISEKSEIFDDQFSVERPDGSNFTLKIRSTKLEDSAMYFCASTRGGGSVTNYEQYFGPGTRLTVT.

This chain links TRBV7-2 with TRBJ2-3, with D hard to call. Trimming took 5 bases from V and 0 from J, leaving 18 bases between them. The CDR3 sequence is 17 residues long. Germline loops: CDR1 SGHTA, CDR2 FQGNSA. The CDR3 spells CASSPYIADPSTDTQYF. The CDR3 DNA reads as TGTGCCAGCAGCCCGTACATTGCGGACCCTAGCACAGATACGCAGTATTTT.

The rearrangement links TRBV14 to TRBJ1-1; D possibly corresponds to TRBD1 (6 bases). The length of the CDR3 is 15 residues. V was trimmed by 6 bases and J by 1 base, leaving 15 bases between them. Looked up from germline, CDR1 is SGHDN and CDR2 is FVKESK. CDR3 coding DNA: TGTGCCAGCAGTCCGATGGGGGGCAAGAACACTGAAGCTTTCTTT. This encodes CASSPMGGKNTEAFF.

This clone was observed once. This chain uses TRBV27 with TRBJ2-1; tentatively, D is TRBD2 (5 bases). CDR1 is MNHEY, CDR2 SMNVEV, per germline (reference sequence). This CDR3 spans 14 amino acids. V was pared by 0 bases and J by 4 bases, with 7 bases between. The CDR3 nucleotides are TGTGCCAGCAGTTTATCGAGGGCTTACAATGAGCAGTTCTTC. Protein: CASSLSRAYNEQFF.

Concerning this clone itself: Other DNA sequences from this sample encode an identical CDR3 as well. The gene calls are TRBV28 and TRBJ2-7; D not resolved. The CDR3 consists of 13 residues. The germline V gene encodes CDR1 MDHEN and CDR2 SYDVKM. V dropped 3 bases and J dropped 3 bases, with 9 bases sitting between them. CDR3 DNA: TGTGCCAGCAGTTTGGCAGGTCACTACGAGCAGTACTTC. Protein: CASSLAGHYEQYF.

V is TRBV11-2 and J is TRBJ1-6; D call uncertain. CDR3 size: 11 residues. CDR1 is SGHAT, CDR2 FQNNGV, per germline. The V end was cut by 1 base, the J end by 11 bases, with 3 bases between. CDR3 nucleotides: TGTGCCAGCAGCTTAGGCGCACCCCTCCACTTT. Translating it yields CASSLGAPLHF.

DNA of the CDR3: TGTGCCATCAGTGAGTCCTTAAGGAATGGGCAGCCCCAGCATTTT. The encoded protein is CAISESLRNGQPQHF. The chain recombines TRBV10-3 with TRBJ1-5; D gene ambiguous. CDR1 ENHRY and CDR2 SYGVKD come from the germline V gene. Trimming left V 0 bases short and J 7 bases short, with 13 bases between. The CDR3 has 15 residues.

The rearrangement links TRBV19 to TRBJ2-3, with D possibly matching TRBD2 (6 bases). V dropped 10 bases and J dropped 0 bases, with 17 bases sitting between them. Germline-derived CDR1 and CDR2 are LNHDA and SQIVND (reference sequence). The CDR3 spans 15 residues. The CDR3 region is CATLPWAGSTDTQYF. The CDR3 DNA follows: TGTGCCACCCTTCCCTGGGCGGGGAGCACAGATACGCAGTATTTT.

The chain is built from TRBV7-3 and TRBJ2-1; D is possibly TRBD2 (5 bases). Germline lookup yields CDR1 SGHTA and CDR2 FQGTGA. The CDR3 runs 15 residues. Deletions cut 1 base from V and 0 bases from J, with 7 bases between. The CDR3 DNA follows: TGTGCCAGCAGCTTAATTGCGGGCTCCTACAATGAGCAGTTCTTC. It is translated as CASSLIAGSYNEQFF.

This sequence joins TRBV27 and TRBJ2-7, with 7 bases aligning to TRBD1. The germline V gene encodes CDR1 MNHEY and CDR2 SMNVEV (reference sequence). V was pared by 2 bases and J by 5 bases, with 3 bases of the junction left unmatched. CDR3 length equals 13 residues. The CDR3 DNA follows: TGTGCCAGCAGTTTAACACAGGGGAACGAGCAGTACTTC. Translating gives CASSLTQGNEQYF.

The genes are TRBV9 and TRBJ2-2; 7 bases match TRBD2. The CDR3 is 14 amino acids. V lost 3 bases to trimming and J lost 7 bases; unmatched junction nucleotides: 6. Germline CDR1 and CDR2: SGDLS and YYNGEE. The CDR3 protein is CASSDRLAHGELFF. The CDR3 DNA follows: TGTGCCAGCAGCGACCGACTAGCACACGGGGAGCTGTTTTTT.

This clone was seen more than once but under ten times. The chain has TRBV12-5 and TRBJ2-3; D gene ambiguous. There are 12 residues in the CDR3. CDR1 is LGHNT and CDR2 is FRNRAP in the germline V gene. V gave up 2 bases and J gave up 5 bases, with 5 bases separating them. CDR3 DNA sequence: TGTGCTAGTGGTTTGTTCGGAGATACGCAGTATTTT. Amino acids: CASGLFGDTQYF.

V and J are TRBV28 and TRBJ2-2; TRBD1 might be the D (6 bases). CDR3 length: 16 amino acids. With 5 bases removed from V and 7 bases from J, the gap between germline ends came to 20 bases. Germline CDR1 MDHEN, CDR2 SYDVKM. The CDR3 DNA follows: TGTGCCAGCAGTGTAAGGGACACCCTGGGTGGCGGGGAGCTGTTTTTT. It translates to CASSVRDTLGGGELFF.

V gene TRBV5-1 combines with J gene TRBJ2-1; 10 nucleotides align to TRBD2. Germline trimming cut 6 bases from V and 4 bases from J; bases unmatched to any gene: 7. Germline CDR1 SGHRS, CDR2 YFSETQ. There are 15 residues in the CDR3. The CDR3 loop reads CASNEAGGPYNEQFF. CDR3 nucleotide sequence: TGCGCCAGCAACGAAGCGGGAGGGCCTTACAATGAGCAGTTCTTC. Filled out from reference TRBV5-1 and TRBJ2-1, the complete variable domain reads KAGVTQTPRYLIKTRGQQVTLSCSPISGHRSVSWYQQTPGQGLQFLFEYFSETQRNKGNFPGRFSGRQFSNSRSEMNVSTLELGDSALYLCASNEAGGPYNEQFFGPGTRLTVL.

The chain employs TRBV2 and TRBJ1-3; D possibly corresponds to TRBD1 (5 bases). Trimming cost V 0 bases and J 2 bases, with 8 bases left between them. The CDR3 has 15 amino acids. Germline V CDR1 and CDR2: SNHLY, FYNNEI. This CDR3 reads CASSEALTAGNTIYF. CDR3 in DNA: TGTGCCAGCAGTGAAGCGCTGACAGCTGGAAACACCATATATTTT.

This sequence joins TRBV27 and TRBJ1-1; D possibly corresponds to TRBD1 (5 bases). Germline V gene data show CDR1 as MNHEY and CDR2 as SMNVEV (reference sequence). Deletions cut 5 bases from V and 0 bases from J, with 7 bases between. CDR3 length: 13 amino acids. The CDR3 loop is CASSIGVNTEAFF. CDR3 sequence (DNA): TGTGCCAGCAGTATAGGGGTGAACACTGAAGCTTTCTTT.

A word on this clone: Within the sample, other DNA sequences also encode this same CDR3. Here the CDR3 DNA reads TGTGCCAGCAGCCCTAGGGGTGGGAGCGCCTACAATGAGCAGTTCTTC. This gives the protein CASSPRGGSAYNEQFF. V usage is TRBV7-9 and J usage is TRBJ2-1; D could derive from TRBD1 or TRBD2 (5 bases each). V lost 5 bases and J lost 2, with 16 bases in between. CDR1 and CDR2 (germline): SEHNR, FQNEAQ (reference sequence). The CDR3 contains 16 residues.

The CDR3: CARRESGELFF. The CDR3 nucleotides read TGTGCCAGGCGAGAATCCGGGGAGCTGTTTTTT. The chain combines TRBV2 with TRBJ2-2; D unresolved. The CDR3 is 11 amino acids. CDR1 and CDR2 from the germline V gene are SNHLY and FYNNEI. Trimming took off 9 bases at V and 6 bases at J, with 8 bases between the two ends.

The chain links TRBV4-1 to TRBJ2-2, with unresolved D. The CDR3 covers 17 residues. Per germline, CDR1 MGHRA and CDR2 YSYEKL. V lost 0 bases, J lost 0 bases, and 11 bases lay in between. CDR3 sequence reads: CASSQEAWLSNTGELFF. The CDR3 nucleotides are TGCGCCAGCAGCCAAGAGGCCTGGCTATCGAACACCGGGGAGCTGTTTTTT.

The rearrangement joins TRBV19 to TRBJ1-2; D not resolved. Germline V gene data show CDR1 as LNHDA and CDR2 as SQIVND (reference sequence). V dropped 2 bases and J dropped 3 bases, with 13 bases sitting between them. This CDR3 region has 15 residues. CDR3 nucleotides: TGTGCCAGTAGTATAAAAGCTTGGGAGGACTATGGCTACACCTTC. Residues: CASSIKAWEDYGYTF. The complete variable domain, with remaining parts taken from reference TRBV19 and TRBJ1-2, reads DGGITQSPKYLFRKEGQNVTLSCEQNLNHDAMYWYRQDPGQGLRLIYYSQIVNDFQKGDIAEGYSVSREKKESFPLTVTSAQKNPTAFYLCASSIKAWEDYGYTFGSGTRLTVV.

The rearrangement links TRBV6-5 to TRBJ2-7, with D perhaps matching TRBD2 (5 bases). The CDR3 totals 14 residues. V was shortened by 0 bases and J by 2 bases, with 8 bases between the two germline ends. The V gene's germline CDR1 is MNHEY and CDR2 SVGAGI. The CDR3 reads CASSYSDGTYEQYF. The CDR3 DNA sequence: TGTGCCAGCAGTTACTCGGACGGGACCTACGAGCAGTACTTC.